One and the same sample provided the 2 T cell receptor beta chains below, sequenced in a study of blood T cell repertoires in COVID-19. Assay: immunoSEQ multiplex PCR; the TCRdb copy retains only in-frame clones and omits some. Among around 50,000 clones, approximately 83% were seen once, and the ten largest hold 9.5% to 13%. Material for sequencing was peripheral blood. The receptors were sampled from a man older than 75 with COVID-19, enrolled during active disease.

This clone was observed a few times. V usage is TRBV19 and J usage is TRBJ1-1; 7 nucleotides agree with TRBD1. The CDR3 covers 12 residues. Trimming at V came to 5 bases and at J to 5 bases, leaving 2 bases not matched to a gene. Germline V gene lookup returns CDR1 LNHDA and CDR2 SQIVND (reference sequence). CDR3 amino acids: CASSQGVTEAFF. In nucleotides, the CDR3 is TGTGCCAGTAGTCAGGGGGTTACTGAAGCTTTCTTT.

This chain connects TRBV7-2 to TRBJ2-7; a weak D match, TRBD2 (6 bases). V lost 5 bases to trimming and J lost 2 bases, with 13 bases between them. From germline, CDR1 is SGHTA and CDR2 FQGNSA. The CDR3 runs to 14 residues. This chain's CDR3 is CASSPRRGPYEQYF. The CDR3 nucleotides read TGTGCCAGCAGCCCCCGGAGGGGCCCCTACGAGCAGTACTTC. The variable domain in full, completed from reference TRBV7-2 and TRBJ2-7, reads GAGVSQSPSNKVTEKGKDVELRCDPISGHTALYWYRQSLGQGLEFLIYFQGNSAPDKSGLPSDRFSAERTGGSVSTLTIQRTQQEDSAVYLCASSPRRGPYEQYFGPGTRLTVT.